This T cell receptor beta chain was recovered during a study of blood T cell repertoires in COVID-19. Study as a whole: Researchers got acute and convalescent COVID-19 samples from the United States, Italy and Spain. T cells, B-cell-depleted T cells, or PBMCs supplied cDNA or gDNA.

Original handling: Reference gene primer amplification in the assay estimated nucleated cell counts. Produced via immunoSEQ multiplex PCR; TCRdb's table is partial and in-frame only. V, J and clone size reflect that table, while D and trimming were determined from the DNA. The sample holds some 57,000 clones, approximately 92% seen once. CDR1 and CDR2 from the germline V gene are LGHNA and YNFKEQ. This CDR3 is 16 amino acids long. J gave up 6 bases and V 0 bases, and 10 bases lay outside the gene matches. This chain joins TRBV4-2 and TRBJ2-7, with 8 bases that match TRBD2. What was sequenced was peripheral blood. The receptor comes from a human donor in a cohort sampled during active COVID-19. The CDR3, as DNA: TGTGCCAGCAGCCAAGAGGTGGCTAGCGGGCCACGCGAGCAGTACTTC. It translates to CASSQEVASGPREQYF.